This T cell receptor (beta chain) was identified in a study of regulatory T cells in long-lasting Graves disease. Study-wide results and caveats: New patients shared fewer than 1,000 public clonotypes, and persistent patients shared more, with 2,741. Blood alone, not thyroid tissue, was studied.

Sequencing libraries for TCR beta were prepared with iRepertoire HTBI primers and Arm-PCR of CDR3 regions. One entry per CDR3 protein results from TCRdb running MiXCR on the multiplex PCR reads. The data contain approximately 270,000 distinct CDR3 sequences, more than 15% of them singletons. Remarks on this clonotype: Its antigen is unknown.

Time point defined: newly diagnosed GD, antithyroid drugs for less than 3 months. RNA isolated from PBMCs was used to make the TCR library. Trimming shortened V by 8 bases and J by 3 bases, and 17 bases separated the two germline ends. The CDR3 is made up of 15 amino acids. The V gene's germline CDR1 is MNHEY and CDR2 SMNVEV (reference sequence). A further study also used this sample, focusing on T cells in Graves' hyperthyroidism and ophthalmopathy.

The receptor was isolated from a woman in her thirties with Graves disease. Sequencing was performed on peripheral blood mononuclear cells (PBMCs), taken at new diagnosis, from a patient treated with antithyroid drugs. The V and J genes are TRBV27 and TRBJ1-5; D may be TRBD1 (5 bases). The DNA for the CDR3 is TGTGCCAGCGGGGGGAATACAGAATTCAATCAGCCCCAGCATTTT. This encodes CASGGNTEFNQPQHF.